Below, 3 T cell receptor beta chains from the same sample are listed, as sequenced in a study of blood T cells in healthy people across ages. With a J-beta primer mix and a sample-barcoded 5' primer, a second PCR ran about 6 to 11 cycles. TCRdb re-called the 5' RACE reads with MiXCR, one entry per CDR3 protein. The data show over 1,500,000 distinct CDR3 sequences, roughly two fifths seen once. Sequencing input: blood. The receptors shown here come from a human donor in good health.

This clonotype has a single count. The V and J genes are TRBV6-1 and TRBJ2-2; D gene unclear. In germline, CDR1 is MNHNS, CDR2 SASEGT. With 6 bases removed from V and 7 bases from J, the gap between germline ends came to 15 bases. The CDR3 sequence is 14 residues long. The DNA for the CDR3 is TGTGCCAGCAGGTCAAGGACCGGAGTCGGGGAGCTGTTTTTT. Translation gives CASRSRTGVGELFF.

This clonotype has just a few counts. The chain employs TRBV29-1 and TRBJ2-5; D is unresolved. The germline V gene encodes CDR1 SQVTM and CDR2 ANQGSEA. The germline V and J ends were trimmed by 4 bases and 1 base, with 16 bases remaining between them. There are 15 residues in the CDR3. CDR3 nucleotide sequence: TGCAGCGTTGGTTACCAGGTCAGGCCCCAAGAGACCCAGTACTTC. Translated: CSVGYQVRPQETQYF.

V and J are TRBV29-1 and TRBJ2-1; TRBD2 might be the D (6 bases). The CDR3 totals 15 residues. Germline V gene sequence: CDR1 SQVTM, CDR2 ANQGSEA. Trimming took 5 bases from V and 0 from J, leaving 14 bases between them. The CDR3 coding sequence is TGCAGCGTTCTACCGGGACTGGGCTCCTACAATGAGCAGTTCTTC. This gives the protein CSVLPGLGSYNEQFF.